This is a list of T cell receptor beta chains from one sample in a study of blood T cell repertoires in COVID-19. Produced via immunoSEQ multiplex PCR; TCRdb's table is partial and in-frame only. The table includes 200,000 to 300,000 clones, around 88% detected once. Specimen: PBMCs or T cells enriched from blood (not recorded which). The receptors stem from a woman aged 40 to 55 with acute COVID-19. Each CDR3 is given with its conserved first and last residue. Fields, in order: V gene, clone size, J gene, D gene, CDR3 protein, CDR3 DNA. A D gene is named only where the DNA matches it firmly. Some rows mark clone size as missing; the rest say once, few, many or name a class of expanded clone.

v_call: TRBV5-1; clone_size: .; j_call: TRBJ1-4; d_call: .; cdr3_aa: CASSLAGIQEKLFF; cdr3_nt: TGCGCCAGCAGCTTGGCAGGTATTCAGGAAAAACTGTTTTTT
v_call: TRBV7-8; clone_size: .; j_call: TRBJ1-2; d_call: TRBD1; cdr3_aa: CASSLRTGFTPDGYTF; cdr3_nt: TGTGCCAGCAGCCTTCGGACAGGGTTTACTCCTGATGGCTACACCTTC
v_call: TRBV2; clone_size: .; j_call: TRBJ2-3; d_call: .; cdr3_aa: CASSRSDTQYF; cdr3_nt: TGTGCCAGCAGCAGATCAGATACGCAGTATTTT
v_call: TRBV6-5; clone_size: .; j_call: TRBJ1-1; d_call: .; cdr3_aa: CASSYSLGAGNTEAFF; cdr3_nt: TGTGCCAGCAGTTACTCGTTAGGGGCAGGGAACACTGAAGCTTTCTTT
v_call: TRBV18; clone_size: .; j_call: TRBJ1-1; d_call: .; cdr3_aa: CASSPYSNYRDPRNTEAFF; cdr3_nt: TGTGCCAGCTCACCCTATTCGAATTACCGGGATCCACGGAACACTGAAGCTTTCTTT
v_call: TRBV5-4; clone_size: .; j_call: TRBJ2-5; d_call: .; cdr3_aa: CASSRREFGETQYF; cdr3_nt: TGTGCCAGCAGCCGACGGGAGTTCGGGGAGACCCAGTACTTC
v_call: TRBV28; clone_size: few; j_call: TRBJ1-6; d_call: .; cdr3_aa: CASSRQANSPLHF; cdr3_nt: TGTGCCAGCAGCCGACAGGCTAATTCACCCCTCCACTTT
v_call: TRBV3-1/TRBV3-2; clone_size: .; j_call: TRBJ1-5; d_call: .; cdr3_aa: CASSQNSGKDQPQHF; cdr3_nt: TGTGCCAGCAGCCAAAACTCAGGGAAAGATCAGCCCCAGCATTTT
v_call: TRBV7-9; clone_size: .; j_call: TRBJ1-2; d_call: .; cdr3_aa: CASSLGFLQQSFYGYTF; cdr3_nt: TGTGCCAGCAGCTTAGGATTCTTACAGCAGTCTTTCTATGGCTACACCTTC
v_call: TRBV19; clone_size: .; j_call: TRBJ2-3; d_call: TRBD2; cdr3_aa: CASRTSGSTDTQYF; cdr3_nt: TGTGCCAGTAGAACTAGCGGCAGCACAGATACGCAGTATTTT
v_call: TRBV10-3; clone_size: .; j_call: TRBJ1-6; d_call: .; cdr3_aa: CAISQEGSNSPLHF; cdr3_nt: TGTGCCATCAGTCAGGAGGGGAGCAATTCACCCCTCCACTTT
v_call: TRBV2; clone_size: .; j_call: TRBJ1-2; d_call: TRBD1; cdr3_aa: CASSGLRQGDYGYTF; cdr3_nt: TGTGCCAGCAGTGGATTGAGACAGGGAGACTATGGCTACACCTTC
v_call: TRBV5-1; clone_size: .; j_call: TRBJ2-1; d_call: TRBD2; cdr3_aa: CASSLRVGREPPYNEQFF; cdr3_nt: TGCGCCAGCAGCTTGCGGGTCGGGCGGGAGCCCCCGTACAATGAGCAGTTCTTC
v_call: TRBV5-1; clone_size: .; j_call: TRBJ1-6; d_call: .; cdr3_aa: CASSWKADNSPLHF; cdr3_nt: TGCGCCAGCAGCTGGAAAGCGGATAATTCACCCCTCCACTTT
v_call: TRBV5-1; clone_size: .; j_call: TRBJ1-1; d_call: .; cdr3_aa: CASSLELNTEAFF; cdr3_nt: TGCGCCAGCAGCTTGGAATTAAACACTGAAGCTTTCTTT
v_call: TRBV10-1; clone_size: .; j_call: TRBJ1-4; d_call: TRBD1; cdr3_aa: CASSQGADEKLFF; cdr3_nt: TGCGCCAGCTCACAGGGGGCGGATGAAAAACTGTTTTTT
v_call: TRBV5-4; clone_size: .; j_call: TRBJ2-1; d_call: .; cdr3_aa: CASSYGTRALYNEQFF; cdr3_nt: TGTGCCAGCAGCTACGGGACACGGGCGTTGTACAATGAGCAGTTCTTC
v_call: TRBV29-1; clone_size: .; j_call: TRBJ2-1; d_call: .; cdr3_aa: CSVDAGWESEADNEQFF; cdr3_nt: TGCAGCGTTGATGCTGGGTGGGAGTCCGAAGCGGACAATGAGCAGTTCTTC
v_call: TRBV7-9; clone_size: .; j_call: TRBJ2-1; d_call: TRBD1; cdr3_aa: CASSSSDRVYFNEQFF; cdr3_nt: TGTGCCAGCAGCTCTTCGGACAGGGTGTACTTCAATGAGCAGTTCTTC
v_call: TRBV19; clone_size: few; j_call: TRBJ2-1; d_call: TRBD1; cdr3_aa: CASRLTGAPSYNEQFF; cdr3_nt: TGTGCCAGTAGATTAACAGGGGCCCCCTCCTACAATGAGCAGTTCTTC
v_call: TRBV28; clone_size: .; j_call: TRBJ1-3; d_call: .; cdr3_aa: CASNMRGSIGNTIYF; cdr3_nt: TGTGCCAGCAACATGCGGGGTTCTATCGGAAACACCATATATTTT
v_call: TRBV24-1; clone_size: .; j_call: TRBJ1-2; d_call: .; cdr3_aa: CATSDDPGGYTF; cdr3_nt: TGTGCCACCAGTGATGACCCGGGTGGCTACACCTTC
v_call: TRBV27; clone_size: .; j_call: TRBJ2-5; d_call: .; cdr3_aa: CASSLRDGQETQYF; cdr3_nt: TGTGCCAGCAGTTTACGAGATGGCCAAGAGACCCAGTACTTC
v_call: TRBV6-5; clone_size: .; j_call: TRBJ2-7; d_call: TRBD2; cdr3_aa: CASSYSRAGGYEQYF; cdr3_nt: TGTGCCAGCAGTTACTCTCGAGCGGGGGGCTACGAGCAGTACTTC
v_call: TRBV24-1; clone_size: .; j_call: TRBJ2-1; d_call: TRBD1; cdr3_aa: CATSDALDRGGYNEQFF; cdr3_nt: TGTGCCACCAGTGATGCATTGGACAGGGGAGGGTACAATGAGCAGTTCTTC
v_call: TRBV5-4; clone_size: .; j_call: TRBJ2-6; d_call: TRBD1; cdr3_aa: CASSDTGTGIAGANVLTF; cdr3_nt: TGTGCCAGCAGCGATACCGGGACAGGGATCGCTGGGGCCAACGTCCTGACTTTC
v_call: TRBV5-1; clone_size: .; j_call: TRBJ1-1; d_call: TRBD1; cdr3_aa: CASSWDRSEAFF; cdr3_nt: TGCGCCAGCAGCTGGGACAGGTCTGAAGCTTTCTTT
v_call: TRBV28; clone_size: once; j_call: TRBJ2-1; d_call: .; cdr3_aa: CASSLSRYNEQFF; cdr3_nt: TGTGCCAGCAGTTTATCCCGGTACAATGAGCAGTTCTTC
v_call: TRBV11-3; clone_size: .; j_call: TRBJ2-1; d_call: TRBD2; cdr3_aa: CASSPGLAGTYNEQFF; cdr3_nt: TGTGCCAGCAGCCCGGGACTAGCGGGAACCTACAATGAGCAGTTCTTC
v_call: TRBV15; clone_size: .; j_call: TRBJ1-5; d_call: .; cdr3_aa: CATSRGRGFQPQHF; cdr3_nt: TGTGCCACCAGCAGAGGTCGGGGGTTTCAGCCCCAGCATTTT
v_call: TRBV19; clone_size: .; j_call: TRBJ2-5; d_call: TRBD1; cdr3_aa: CASSTGQGVETQYF; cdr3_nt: TGTGCCAGTAGTACGGGACAGGGGGTGGAGACCCAGTACTTC
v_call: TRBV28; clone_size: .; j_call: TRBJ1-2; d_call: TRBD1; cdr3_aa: CASSGQEAREIGGYTF; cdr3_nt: TGTGCCAGCAGTGGACAGGAGGCCCGCGAGATTGGGGGCTACACCTTC
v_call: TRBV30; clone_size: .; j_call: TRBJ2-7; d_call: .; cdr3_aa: CAWTLGVAYEQYF; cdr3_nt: TGTGCCTGGACCCTGGGAGTTGCCTACGAGCAGTACTTC
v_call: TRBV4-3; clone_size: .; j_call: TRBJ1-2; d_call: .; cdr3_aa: CASSQDWGGGRGYTF; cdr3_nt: TGCGCCAGCAGCCAAGATTGGGGAGGAGGACGAGGCTACACCTTC
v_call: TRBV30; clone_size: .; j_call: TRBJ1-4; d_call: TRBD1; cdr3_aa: CAWSHSWGQLLDEKLFF; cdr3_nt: TGTGCCTGGAGTCACTCATGGGGACAGCTCCTGGATGAAAAACTGTTTTTT
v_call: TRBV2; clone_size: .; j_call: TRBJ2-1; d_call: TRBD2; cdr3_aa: CASSETSGGGNEQFF; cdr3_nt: TGTGCCAGCAGCGAGACTAGCGGAGGCGGTAATGAGCAGTTCTTC